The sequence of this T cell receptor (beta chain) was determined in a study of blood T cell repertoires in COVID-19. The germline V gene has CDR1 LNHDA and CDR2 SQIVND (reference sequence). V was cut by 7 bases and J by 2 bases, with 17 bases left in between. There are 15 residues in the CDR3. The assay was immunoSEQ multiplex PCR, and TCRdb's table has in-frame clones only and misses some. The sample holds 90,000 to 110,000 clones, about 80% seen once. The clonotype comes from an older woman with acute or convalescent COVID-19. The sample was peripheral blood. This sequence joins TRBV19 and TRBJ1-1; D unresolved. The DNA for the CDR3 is TGTGCCAGTAAAGGATCCTCCGCGGGTAACACTGAAGCTTTCTTT. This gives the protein CASKGSSAGNTEAFF.